Presented here are 13 T cell receptor beta chains from one specimen sequenced in a study of Ad26.COV2.S vaccination and SARS-CoV-2 variants listed by TCRdb under 2021. The library was made by the immunoSEQ multiplex PCR assay. This immuneACCESS table, as held by TCRdb, lists in-frame sequences with V and J called but not all clones. Of the missing ones, under half trace to an unresolved V gene in checked studies; the others have no known cause. This sample lists just over 350,000 clones; approximately 85% were detected once. 3% to 4% of the sample rests with the top ten. The treatment or condition label, read with the paper, signifies: about 20 received Ad26.COV2.S at low or high dose, single or two shots; 5 received placebo; per-sample allocation not given. For vaccine and placebo recipients, repertoires were sequenced using samples collected on day 63 after the first injection. Here the sequenced sample was peripheral blood, taken in a trial of Ad26.COV2.S vaccine versus placebo. These receptors were taken from a person aged 18-60 years who received the Ad26.COV2.S COVID-19 vaccine or a placebo.

The sample holds a few counts of this clone. The chain joins TRBV3-1 (or the pseudogene TRBV3-2) to TRBJ1-6, with TRBD1 matching over 10 bases. The germline gives CDR1 LGHDT, CDR2 YNNKEL (reference sequence). The CDR3 is made up of 19 amino acids. V shed 1 base, J shed 7 bases, and the junction held 13 bases outside the gene matches. This CDR3 reads CASSQVPWGQGNRNSPLHF. As DNA, the CDR3 is TGTGCCAGCAGCCAAGTTCCTTGGGGACAGGGGAACCGAAATTCACCCCTCCACTTT.

V gene TRBV14 combines with J gene TRBJ1-1; 7 nucleotides agree with TRBD1. The length of the CDR3 is 15 residues. The germline V gene encodes CDR1 SGHDN and CDR2 FVKESK. Losses at the gene ends were 5 bases for V and 0 bases for J; bases not matched to a gene: 6. CDR3 region: CASSTWDSMNTEAFF. The CDR3 nucleotides are TGTGCCAGCAGCACTTGGGACAGCATGAACACTGAAGCTTTCTTT.

The chain links TRBV4-3 to TRBJ2-1; D is undetermined. CDR3 length: 16 residues. V was pared by 0 bases and J by 0 bases, with 9 bases between. Germline lookup yields CDR1 LGHNA and CDR2 YSLEER. The CDR3 DNA follows: TGCGCCAGCAGCCAAGATCGGCGAAGCTCCTACAATGAGCAGTTCTTC. Residues: CASSQDRRSSYNEQFF.

This chain connects TRBV9 to TRBJ1-2; TRBD1 matches at 7 bases. The V segment lost 3 bases and the J segment 7 bases; nucleotides outside the gene matches: 6. The germline CDR1 and CDR2 sequences are SGDLS and YYNGEE. CDR3 length equals 13 residues. The CDR3 sequence: CASSDGTDVGYTF. CDR3 DNA: TGTGCCAGCAGCGACGGGACAGACGTTGGCTACACCTTC.

This clone has a handful of counts. The chain combines TRBV4-1 with TRBJ1-4, with 7 bases lining up with TRBD1. CDR3 length: 14 amino acids. Germline CDR1 and CDR2: MGHRA and YSYEKL. The trim removed 3 bases at V and 2 bases at J, leaving 0 bases unmatched. CDR3 sequence (DNA): TGCGCCAGCAGCCAGACAGGGACTAATGAAAAACTGTTTTTT. This codes for CASSQTGTNEKLFF.

This chain joins TRBV6-5 and TRBJ2-1, with D tentatively TRBD2 (5 bases). Germline V gene sequence: CDR1 MNHEY, CDR2 SVGAGI. The CDR3 contains 15 residues. Deletions cut 6 bases from V and 0 bases from J, with 12 bases between. CDR3 sequence (DNA): TGTGCCAGCAGGATGGACTTCAGCTCCTACAATGAGCAGTTCTTC. Protein: CASRMDFSSYNEQFF.

This chain links TRBV5-4 with TRBJ1-2, with 12 bases aligning to TRBD1. Germline CDR1 and CDR2: SGHNT and YYREEE (reference sequence). The junction had 8 bases not matched to a gene; V was cut back by 3 bases and J by 8 bases. The CDR3 sequence is 15 residues long. CDR3 residues: CASSSGTGGVWGYTF. DNA of the CDR3: TGTGCCAGCAGCTCGGGGACAGGGGGCGTCTGGGGCTACACCTTC.

The V gene is TRBV9, the J gene TRBJ2-7, with 8 nucleotides matching TRBD1. CDR1 and CDR2 from the germline V gene are SGDLS and YYNGEE. The CDR3 is 13 amino acids. V trimming: 5 bases; J trimming: 6 bases; junction bases outside the gene matches: 7. The CDR3 nucleotides read TGTGCCAGCAGTCTGCAGGGGGCGGGCGAGCAGTACTTC. It is translated as CASSLQGAGEQYF.

This chain uses TRBV14 with TRBJ2-7; D perhaps matches TRBD1 (6 bases). This CDR3 contains 14 residues. Trimming removed 4 bases from V and 0 bases from J, with 10 bases in between. Germline V gene sequence: CDR1 SGHDN, CDR2 FVKESK. The CDR3 here is CASSPDRNSYEQYF. The CDR3 nucleotides read TGTGCCAGCAGCCCCGACAGGAACTCCTACGAGCAGTACTTC.

This clone was seen a single time. The genes are TRBV5-4 and TRBJ2-1; 9 bases map to TRBD2. The CDR3 is made up of 16 amino acids. Germline lookup yields CDR1 SGHNT and CDR2 YYREEE (reference sequence). V shed 4 bases, J shed 3 bases, and the junction held 8 bases outside the gene matches. CDR3 nucleotide sequence: TGTGCCAGCAGCGAAGGCGCGGGGGGGCGCTACAATGAGCAGTTCTTC. As protein: CASSEGAGGRYNEQFF.

This chain uses TRBV18 with TRBJ1-5; D unresolved. CDR3 length equals 14 residues. Trimming shortened V by 2 bases and J by 5 bases, and 10 bases separated the two germline ends. Per the germline V gene, CDR1 is KGHSH and CDR2 is LQKENI. Here the CDR3 DNA reads TGTGCCAGCTCACCAATGAAGGGATATCAGCCCCAGCATTTT. Translating it yields CASSPMKGYQPQHF.

The chain combines TRBV6-1 with TRBJ2-3; 8 positions match TRBD1. The V gene end was trimmed by 1 base and the J gene end by 5 bases; junction bases not matched to a gene: 5. CDR1 and CDR2 from the germline V gene are MNHNS and SASEGT. This CDR3 has 15 amino acids. The CDR3 coding sequence is TGTGCCAGCAGTGAAGTTGGACAGGGCAAAGATACGCAGTATTTT. Translation: CASSEVGQGKDTQYF.

The chain joins TRBV9 to TRBJ2-3, with 8 nucleotides matching TRBD2. Germline V gives CDR1 SGDLS, CDR2 YYNGEE. The CDR3 runs 16 residues. V shed 0 bases, J shed 5 bases, and the junction held 8 bases outside the gene matches. CDR3 protein: CASSVDRGGHVDTQYF. The CDR3, as DNA: TGTGCCAGCAGCGTAGACCGCGGGGGGCACGTAGATACGCAGTATTTT.